This note documents a single T cell receptor (beta chain) sequence. This sample was taken from a study of STAT5B mutations in CD4+ large granular lymphocyte leukemia. The CDR3 is 16 amino acids. Germline CDR1 is ENHRY and CDR2 is SYGVKD. V trimming: 2 bases; J trimming: 5 bases; junction bases outside the gene matches: 8. The repertoire was sequenced with immunoSEQ multiplex PCR; TCRdb's copy has only in-frame clones and lacks some. Here the sample spans more than 30,000 clones, around nine tenths being singletons. The source of this sequence is a human donor in good health. The sequencing sample was made of CD4+ T cells from blood buffy coats. The chain couples TRBV10-3 to TRBJ2-3; TRBD2 agrees at 9 bases. This chain's CDR3 is CAISEPFAGGQDTQYF. The CDR3 bases are TGTGCCATCAGTGAGCCTTTTGCGGGAGGGCAAGATACGCAGTATTTT.